This T cell receptor (beta chain) was recorded in a study of blood T cell repertoires in COVID-19. On the study more broadly: Samples taken during acute and convalescent COVID-19 were collected in the United States, Italy and Spain. The cDNA or gDNA used as material had been derived from T cells, B-cell-depleted T cells, or PBMCs.

As processed by the authors: Estimated nucleated cell counts came from reference gene primer amplification. TCRdb's table, derived via immunoSEQ multiplex PCR, lists solely in-frame clones and lacks some. The DNA gave D and trimming, while V, J and clone size come from that table. The data show roughly 200,000 clones, 85% to 95% seen once. Seattle participants joined during active infection and were tracked over time. Sequenced: peripheral blood. This receptor was taken from a man younger than 40 with COVID-19, enrolled during active disease.

The CDR3: CASSLAPGNSGNTIYF. The CDR3 DNA reads as TGCGCCAGCAGCTTGGCCCCAGGGAACTCTGGAAACACCATATATTTT. V gene TRBV5-1 combines with J gene TRBJ1-3; D possibly corresponds to TRBD1 (5 bases). The length of the CDR3 is 16 residues. Germline CDR1 reads SGHRS; CDR2 reads YFSETQ. V was clipped by 0 bases and J by 0 bases, with 10 bases between them.